This T cell receptor (beta chain) was captured by sequencing in a study of blood T cells in healthy people across ages. This clonotype was seen a handful of times. Primers used in a second PCR of roughly 7 to 12 cycles were a sample-barcoded 5' primer and a J-beta primer mix. TCRdb ran MiXCR on the 5' RACE reads and lists one entry per CDR3 protein. The sample holds 1,300,000 or so distinct CDR3 sequences, roughly 60% seen once. With 10 bases removed from V and 4 bases from J, the gap between germline ends came to 14 bases. CDR1 is ENHRY, CDR2 SYGVKD, per germline. The CDR3 extends over 12 amino acids.

This chain joins TRBV10-3 and TRBJ2-7; D not resolved. This receptor was obtained from a man between 18 and 35 years old in good health. Sequenced sample: blood. DNA for the CDR3: TGTGCCACAAGAGCCGGGCTTTACGAGCAGTACTTC. This sequence encodes CATRAGLYEQYF.